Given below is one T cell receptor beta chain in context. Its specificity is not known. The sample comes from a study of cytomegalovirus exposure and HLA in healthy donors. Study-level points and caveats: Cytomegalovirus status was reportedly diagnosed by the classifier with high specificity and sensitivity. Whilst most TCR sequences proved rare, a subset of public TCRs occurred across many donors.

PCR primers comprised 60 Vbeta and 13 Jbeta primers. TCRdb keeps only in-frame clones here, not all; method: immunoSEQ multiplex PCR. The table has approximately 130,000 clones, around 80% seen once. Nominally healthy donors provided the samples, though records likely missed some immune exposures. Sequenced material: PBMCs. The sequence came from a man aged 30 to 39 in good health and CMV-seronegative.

CDR3 residues: CASRTGGTSSYEQYF. CDR3 nucleotide sequence: TGTGCCAGCAGGACAGGGGGGACTAGCTCCTACGAGCAGTACTTC. The chain uses TRBV6-5 and TRBJ2-7, with TRBD1 as a possible D gene (9 bases). The V end was cut by 6 bases, the J end by 0 bases, with 15 bases between. This CDR3 is built from 15 residues. Germline V gives CDR1 MNHEY, CDR2 SVGAGI.